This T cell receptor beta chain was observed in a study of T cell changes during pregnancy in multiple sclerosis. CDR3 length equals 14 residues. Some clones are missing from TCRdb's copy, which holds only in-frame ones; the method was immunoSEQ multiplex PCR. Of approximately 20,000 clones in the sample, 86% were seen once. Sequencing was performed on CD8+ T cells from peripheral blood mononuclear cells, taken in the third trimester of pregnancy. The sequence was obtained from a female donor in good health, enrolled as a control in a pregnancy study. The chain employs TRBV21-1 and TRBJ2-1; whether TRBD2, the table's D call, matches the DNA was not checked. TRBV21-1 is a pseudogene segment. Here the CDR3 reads CASTGLSSYNEQFF. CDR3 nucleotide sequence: TGTGCCAGCACGGGACTAAGCTCCTACAATGAGCAGTTCTTC.